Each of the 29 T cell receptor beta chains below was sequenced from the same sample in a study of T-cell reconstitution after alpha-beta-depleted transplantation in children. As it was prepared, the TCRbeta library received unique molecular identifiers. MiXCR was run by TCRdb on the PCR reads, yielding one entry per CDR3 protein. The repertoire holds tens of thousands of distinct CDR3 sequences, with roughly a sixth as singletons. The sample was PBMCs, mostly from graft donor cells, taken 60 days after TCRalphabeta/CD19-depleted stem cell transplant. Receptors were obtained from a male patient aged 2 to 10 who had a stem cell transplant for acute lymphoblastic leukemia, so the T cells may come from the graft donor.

The CDR3 loop reads CASSFGGWKLFF. The DNA of the CDR3 is TGTGCCAGCAGTTTTGGGGGGTGGAAACTGTTTTTT. The J gene is TRBJ1-4, the V gene TRBV12-3 or TRBV12-4; weak D call: TRBD1 (5 bases). This CDR3 region has 12 residues. V dropped 3 bases and J dropped 11 bases, with 10 bases sitting between them.

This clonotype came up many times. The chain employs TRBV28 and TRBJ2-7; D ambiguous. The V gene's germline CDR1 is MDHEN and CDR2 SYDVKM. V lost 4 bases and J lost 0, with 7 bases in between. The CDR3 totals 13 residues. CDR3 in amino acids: CASSSQPSYEQYF. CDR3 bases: TGTGCCAGCAGTTCCCAACCCTCCTACGAGCAGTACTTC.

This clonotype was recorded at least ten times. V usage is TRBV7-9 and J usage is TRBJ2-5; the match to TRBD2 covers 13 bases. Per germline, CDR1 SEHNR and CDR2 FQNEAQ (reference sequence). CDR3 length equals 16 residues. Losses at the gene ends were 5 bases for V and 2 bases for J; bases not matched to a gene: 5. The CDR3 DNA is TGTGCCAGCAGCCTCACGGGACTAGCGGGGCAAGAGACCCAGTACTTC. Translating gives CASSLTGLAGQETQYF.

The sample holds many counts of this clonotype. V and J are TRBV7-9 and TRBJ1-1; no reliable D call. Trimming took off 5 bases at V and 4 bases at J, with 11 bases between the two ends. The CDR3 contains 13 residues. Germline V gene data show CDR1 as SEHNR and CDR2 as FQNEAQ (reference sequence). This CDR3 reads CASSLLSSTEAFF. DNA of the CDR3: TGTGCCAGCAGCCTCCTTTCGAGCACTGAAGCTTTCTTT. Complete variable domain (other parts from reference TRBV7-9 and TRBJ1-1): DTGVSQNPRHKITKRGQNVTFRCDPISEHNRLYWYRQTLGQGPEFLTYFQNEAQLEKSRLLSDRFSAERPKGSFSTLEIQRTEQGDSAMYLCASSLLSSTEAFFGQGTRLTVV.

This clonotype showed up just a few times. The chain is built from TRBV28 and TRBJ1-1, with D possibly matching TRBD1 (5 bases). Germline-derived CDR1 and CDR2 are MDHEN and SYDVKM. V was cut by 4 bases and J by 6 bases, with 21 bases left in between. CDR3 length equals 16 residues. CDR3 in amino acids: CASSSTFITGAAEAFF. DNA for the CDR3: TGTGCCAGCAGTTCTACATTCATAACAGGAGCCGCTGAAGCTTTCTTT.

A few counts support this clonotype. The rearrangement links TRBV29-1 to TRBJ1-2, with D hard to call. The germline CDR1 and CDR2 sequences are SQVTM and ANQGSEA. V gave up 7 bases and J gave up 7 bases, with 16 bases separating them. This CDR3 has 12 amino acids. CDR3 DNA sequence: TGCAGCGCTAAAATCCGGACCGGTGGCTACACCTTC. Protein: CSAKIRTGGYTF.

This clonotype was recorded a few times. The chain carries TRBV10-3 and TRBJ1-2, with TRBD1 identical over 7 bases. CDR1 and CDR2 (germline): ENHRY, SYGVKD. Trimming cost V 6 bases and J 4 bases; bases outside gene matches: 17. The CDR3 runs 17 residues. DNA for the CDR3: TGTGCCATCAGCCATACGACAGGGACAGTCGACTCCTATGGCTACACCTTC. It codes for CAISHTTGTVDSYGYTF.

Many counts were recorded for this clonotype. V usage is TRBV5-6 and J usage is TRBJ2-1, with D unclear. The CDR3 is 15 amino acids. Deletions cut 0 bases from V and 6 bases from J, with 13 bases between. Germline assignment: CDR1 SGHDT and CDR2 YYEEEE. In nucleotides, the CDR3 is TGTGCCAGCAGCTTGGACCGCTCGAAACTCAATGAGCAGTTCTTC. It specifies CASSLDRSKLNEQFF.

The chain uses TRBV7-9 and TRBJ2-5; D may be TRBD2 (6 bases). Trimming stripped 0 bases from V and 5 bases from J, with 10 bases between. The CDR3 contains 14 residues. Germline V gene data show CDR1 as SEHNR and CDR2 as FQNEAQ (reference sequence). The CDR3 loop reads CASSLAGGWETQYF. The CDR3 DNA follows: TGTGCCAGCAGCTTAGCCGGGGGTTGGGAGACCCAGTACTTC.

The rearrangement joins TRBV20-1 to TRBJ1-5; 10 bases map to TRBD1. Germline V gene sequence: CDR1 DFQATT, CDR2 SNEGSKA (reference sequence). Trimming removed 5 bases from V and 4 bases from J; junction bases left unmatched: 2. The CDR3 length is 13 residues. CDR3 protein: CSAGTGENQPQHF. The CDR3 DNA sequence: TGCAGTGCTGGGACAGGGGAGAATCAGCCCCAGCATTTT.

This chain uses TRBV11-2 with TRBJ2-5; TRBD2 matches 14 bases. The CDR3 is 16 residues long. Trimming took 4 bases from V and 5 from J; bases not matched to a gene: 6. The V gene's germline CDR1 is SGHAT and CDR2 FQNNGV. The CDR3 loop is CASSSNGLAGGETQYF. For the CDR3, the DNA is TGTGCCAGCAGCTCCAACGGACTAGCGGGGGGTGAGACCCAGTACTTC.

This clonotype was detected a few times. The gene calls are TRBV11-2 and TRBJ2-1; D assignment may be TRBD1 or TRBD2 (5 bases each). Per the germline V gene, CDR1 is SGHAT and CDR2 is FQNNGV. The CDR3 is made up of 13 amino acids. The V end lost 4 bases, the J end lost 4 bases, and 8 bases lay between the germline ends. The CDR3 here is CASSSGRYNEQFF. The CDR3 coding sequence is TGTGCCAGCAGCTCGGGACGGTACAATGAGCAGTTCTTC.

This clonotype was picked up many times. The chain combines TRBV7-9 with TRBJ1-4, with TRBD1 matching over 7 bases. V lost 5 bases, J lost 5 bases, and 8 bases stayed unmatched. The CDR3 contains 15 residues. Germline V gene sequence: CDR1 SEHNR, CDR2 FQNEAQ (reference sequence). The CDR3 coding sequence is TGTGCCAGCAGCCCCGGGACAGAGTTGAATGAAAAACTGTTTTTT. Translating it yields CASSPGTELNEKLFF.

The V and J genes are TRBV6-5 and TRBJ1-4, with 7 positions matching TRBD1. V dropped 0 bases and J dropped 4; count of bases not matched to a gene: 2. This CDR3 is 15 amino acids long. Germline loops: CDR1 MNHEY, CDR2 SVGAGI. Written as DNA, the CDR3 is TGTGCCAGCAGTTACTCGGACAGGCTTAATGAAAAACTGTTTTTT. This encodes CASSYSDRLNEKLFF.

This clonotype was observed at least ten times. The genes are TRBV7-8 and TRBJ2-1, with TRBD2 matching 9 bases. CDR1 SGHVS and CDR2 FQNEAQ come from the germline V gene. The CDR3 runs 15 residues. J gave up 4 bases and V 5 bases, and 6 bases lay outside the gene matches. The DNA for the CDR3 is TGTGCCAGCAGCCGCCGGACTAGCGATTACAATGAGCAGTTCTTC. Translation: CASSRRTSDYNEQFF.

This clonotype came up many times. CDR3 amino acids: CATKGGSNTGELFF. The DNA for the CDR3 is TGTGCCACCAAGGGAGGTTCGAACACCGGGGAGCTGTTTTTT. The V and J genes are TRBV12-3 or TRBV12-4 and TRBJ2-2; TRBD2 is a possible D gene (6 bases). This CDR3 has 14 residues. Trimming stripped 10 bases from V and 0 bases from J, with 12 bases between.

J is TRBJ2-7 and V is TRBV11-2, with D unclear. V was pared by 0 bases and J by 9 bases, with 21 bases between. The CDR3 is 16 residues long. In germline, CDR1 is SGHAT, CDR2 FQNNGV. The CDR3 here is CASSLDPGPGGLGQYF. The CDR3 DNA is TGTGCCAGCAGCTTAGACCCAGGCCCGGGCGGTCTGGGGCAGTACTTC.

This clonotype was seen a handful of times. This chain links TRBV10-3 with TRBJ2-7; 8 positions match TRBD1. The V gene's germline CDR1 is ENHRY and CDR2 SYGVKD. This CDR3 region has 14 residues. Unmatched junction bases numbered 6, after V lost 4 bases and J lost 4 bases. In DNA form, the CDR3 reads TGTGCCATCAGTGGGGACAGGATGGGGTACGAGCAGTACTTC. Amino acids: CAISGDRMGYEQYF.

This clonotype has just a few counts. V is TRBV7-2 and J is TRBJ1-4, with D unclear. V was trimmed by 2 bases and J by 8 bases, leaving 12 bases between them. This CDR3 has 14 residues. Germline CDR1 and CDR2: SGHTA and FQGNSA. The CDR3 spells CASSLSGPGEKLFF. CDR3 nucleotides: TGTGCCAGCAGCTTATCCGGACCGGGGGAAAAACTGTTTTTT.

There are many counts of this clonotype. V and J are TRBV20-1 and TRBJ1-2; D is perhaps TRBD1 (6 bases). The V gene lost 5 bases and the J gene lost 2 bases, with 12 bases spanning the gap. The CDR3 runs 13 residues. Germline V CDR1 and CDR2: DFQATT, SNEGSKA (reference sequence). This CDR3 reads CSAQPTGNYGYTF. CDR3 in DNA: TGCAGTGCTCAACCTACAGGGAACTATGGCTACACCTTC.

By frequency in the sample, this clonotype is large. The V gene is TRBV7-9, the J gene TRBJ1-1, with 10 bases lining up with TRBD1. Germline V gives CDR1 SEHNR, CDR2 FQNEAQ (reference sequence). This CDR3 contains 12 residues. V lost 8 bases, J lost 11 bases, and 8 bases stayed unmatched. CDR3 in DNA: TGTGCCAGCGGGACAGGGGACCTGGGTGCTTTCTTT. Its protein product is CASGTGDLGAFF.

The DNA for the CDR3 is TGTGCCAGCAGCGTAGAGACCCAGTACTTC. Its translation: CASSVETQYF. The chain links TRBV9 to TRBJ2-5; D gene uncertain. Trimming removed 0 bases from V and 6 bases from J, with 0 bases in between. The CDR3 is 10 residues long. Per the germline V gene, CDR1 is SGDLS and CDR2 is YYNGEE.

The CDR3 nucleotides are TGCAGTAGGGTGGCTAGCGGGTCCACAGATACGCAGTATTTT. Translation: CSRVASGSTDTQYF. V and J are TRBV20-1 and TRBJ2-3; 8 bases map to TRBD2. CDR3 length: 14 amino acids. Unmatched junction bases numbered 9, after V lost 8 bases and J lost 2 bases. The V gene's germline CDR1 is DFQATT and CDR2 SNEGSKA (reference sequence).

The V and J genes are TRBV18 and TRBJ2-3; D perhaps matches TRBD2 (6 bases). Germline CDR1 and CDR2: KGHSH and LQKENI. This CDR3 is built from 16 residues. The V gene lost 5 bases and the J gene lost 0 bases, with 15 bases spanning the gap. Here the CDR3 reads CASSGSWTTSTDTQYF. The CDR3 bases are TGTGCCAGCTCAGGGTCTTGGACTACCAGCACAGATACGCAGTATTTT.

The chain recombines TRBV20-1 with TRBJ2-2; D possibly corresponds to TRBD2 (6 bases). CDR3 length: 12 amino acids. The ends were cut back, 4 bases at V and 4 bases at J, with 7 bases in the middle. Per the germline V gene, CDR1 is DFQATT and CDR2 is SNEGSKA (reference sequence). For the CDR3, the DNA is TGCAGTGCTATGCGGGGCACCGGGGAGCTGTTTTTT. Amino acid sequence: CSAMRGTGELFF.

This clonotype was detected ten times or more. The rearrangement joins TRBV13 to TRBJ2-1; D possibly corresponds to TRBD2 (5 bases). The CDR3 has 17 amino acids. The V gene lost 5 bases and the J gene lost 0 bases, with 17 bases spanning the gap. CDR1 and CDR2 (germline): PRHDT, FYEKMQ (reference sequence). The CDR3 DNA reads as TGTGCCAGCAGCGACTATGACGGGGAAAGCTCCTACAATGAGCAGTTCTTC. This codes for CASSDYDGESSYNEQFF.

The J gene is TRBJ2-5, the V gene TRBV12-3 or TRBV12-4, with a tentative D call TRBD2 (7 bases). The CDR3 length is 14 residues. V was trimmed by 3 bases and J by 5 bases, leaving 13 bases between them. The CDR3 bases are TGTGCCAGCAGTTTGTCGGGGGGCAAGGAGACCCAGTACTTC. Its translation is CASSLSGGKETQYF.

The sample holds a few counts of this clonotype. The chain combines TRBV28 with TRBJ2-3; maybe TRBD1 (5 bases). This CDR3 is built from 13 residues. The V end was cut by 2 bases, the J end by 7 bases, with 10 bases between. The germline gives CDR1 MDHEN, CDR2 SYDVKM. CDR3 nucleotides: TGTGCCAGCAGTTTAGCAGGGATTCATACGCAGTATTTT. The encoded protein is CASSLAGIHTQYF.

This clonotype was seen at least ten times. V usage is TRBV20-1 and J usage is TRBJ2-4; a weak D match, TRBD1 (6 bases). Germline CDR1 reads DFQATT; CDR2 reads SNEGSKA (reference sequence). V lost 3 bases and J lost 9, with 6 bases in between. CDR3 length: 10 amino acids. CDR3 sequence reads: CSASRGIQYF. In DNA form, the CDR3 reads TGCAGTGCTAGCAGGGGCATTCAGTACTTC.